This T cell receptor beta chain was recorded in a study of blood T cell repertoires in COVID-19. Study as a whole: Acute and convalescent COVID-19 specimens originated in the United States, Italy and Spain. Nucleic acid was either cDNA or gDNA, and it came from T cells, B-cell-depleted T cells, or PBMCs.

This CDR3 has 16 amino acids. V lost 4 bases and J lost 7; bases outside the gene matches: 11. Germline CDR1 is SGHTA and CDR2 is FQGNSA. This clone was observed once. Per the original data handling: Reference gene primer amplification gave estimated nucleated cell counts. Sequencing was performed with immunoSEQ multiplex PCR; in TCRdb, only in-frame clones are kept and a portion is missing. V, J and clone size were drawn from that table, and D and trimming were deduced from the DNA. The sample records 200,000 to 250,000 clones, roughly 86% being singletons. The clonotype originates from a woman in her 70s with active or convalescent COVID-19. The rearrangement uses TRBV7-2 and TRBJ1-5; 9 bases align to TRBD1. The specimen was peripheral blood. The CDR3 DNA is TGTGCCAGCAGCTCGGGACAGGGACCTAAACAACAGCCCCAGCATTTT. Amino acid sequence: CASSSGQGPKQQPQHF.